Following are 13 T cell receptor beta chains from one sample sequenced in a study of CD8 T cells in Susac syndrome. Reverse transcription used roughly 0.45 to 1 ug RNA and random hexamers. Via MiXCR, TCRdb re-called the immunoSEQ multiplex PCR reads, giving one row per CDR3 protein. The sample consists of approximately 140,000 distinct CDR3 sequences, over 80% of them appearing once. The material sequenced was CD8+ T cells from PBMCs. The receptors derive from a human donor with multiple sclerosis.

The V gene is TRBV20-1, the J gene TRBJ2-7; D not certain. Germline CDR1 and CDR2: DFQATT and SNEGSKA (reference sequence). The CDR3 covers 12 residues. V lost 0 bases and J 1 base, leaving 4 bases between the germline ends. This CDR3 reads CSARDLSYEQYF. The CDR3 nucleotides read TGCAGTGCTAGAGATCTGTCCTACGAGCAGTACTTC.

The chain carries TRBV4-2 and TRBJ2-7, with 9 bases that match TRBD2. After removal of 3 bases from V and 4 bases from J, the junction contained 7 bases not matched to a gene. The CDR3 has 15 residues. Germline CDR1 and CDR2: LGHNA and YNFKEQ. The CDR3 coding sequence is TGTGCCAGCAGCCATGAACCGGGACTAGCTTACGAGCAGTACTTC. Translated: CASSHEPGLAYEQYF.

Remarks on this clonotype: A junction end diverges from the germline sequence, so it may reflect a read error. The J gene is TRBJ1-5, the V gene TRBV5-6, with D perhaps TRBD1 (6 bases). The CDR3 has 14 residues. From germline, CDR1 is SGHDT and CDR2 YYEEEE. Written as DNA, the CDR3 is TGTGCCAGCAGCCCGCAGGGGTACAATCACCCCCAGCATTTT. This sequence encodes CASSPQGYNHPQHF.

The chain combines TRBV14 with TRBJ1-5; the match to TRBD1 covers 7 bases. Germline loops: CDR1 SGHDN, CDR2 FVKESK. V was pared by 2 bases and J by 4 bases, with 8 bases of the junction left unmatched. This CDR3 has 16 residues. CDR3 in amino acids: CASSQSPGQINQPQHF. The CDR3 DNA reads TGTGCCAGCAGCCAATCGCCGGGACAGATAAATCAGCCCCAGCATTTT.

The rearrangement joins TRBV4-1 to TRBJ1-1, with 8 nucleotides matching TRBD1. Germline V gives CDR1 MGHRA, CDR2 YSYEKL. V dropped 3 bases and J dropped 4; count of bases not matched to a gene: 4. The CDR3 runs to 14 residues. CDR3 bases: TGCGCCAGCAGCCAGGCAGGGGGCCCCACTGAAGCTTTCTTT. Translation gives CASSQAGGPTEAFF.

In regard to this clonotype: One end of the junction does not line up with germline, which may come from a read error. The V and J genes are TRBV29-1 and TRBJ2-2, with D hard to call. CDR1 SQVTM and CDR2 ANQGSEA come from the germline V gene. This CDR3 contains 12 residues. In nucleotides, the CDR3 is TGCGGCGTTGATAGGAACACCGGGGAGCTGTTTTTT. It is translated as CGVDRNTGELFF.

As DNA, the CDR3 is TGTGCCAGCAGCTTAGAAGTGGTCTGGACTAGCGCTGACAATGAGCAGTTCTTC. Translated, it gives CASSLEVVWTSADNEQFF. The chain uses TRBV7-9 and TRBJ2-1; 9 nucleotides match TRBD2. This CDR3 has 18 residues. V lost 1 base and J lost 5; bases outside the gene matches: 12. Per the germline V gene, CDR1 is SEHNR and CDR2 is FQNEAQ (reference sequence).

The chain recombines TRBV5-1 with TRBJ2-7; 9 bases agree with TRBD2. V shed 0 bases, J shed 5 bases, and the junction held 9 bases outside the gene matches. The CDR3 runs to 16 residues. Germline lookup yields CDR1 SGHRS and CDR2 YFSETQ. The CDR3 bases are TGCGCCAGCAGCTTGGGTCCGGCGGGAGGGCCCGACGAGCAGTACGTC. Its protein is CASSLGPAGGPDEQYV.

The V and J genes are TRBV2 and TRBJ2-6; D is unclear. Germline lookup yields CDR1 SNHLY and CDR2 FYNNEI. This CDR3 is built from 14 residues. Deletions cut 4 bases from V and 1 base from J, with 5 bases between. CDR3 in amino acids: CASSALSGANVLTF. CDR3 nucleotide sequence: TGTGCCAGCAGTGCACTTTCTGGGGCCAACGTCCTGACTTTC.

The genes are TRBV6-5 and TRBJ1-2, with D possibly matching TRBD1 (5 bases). V dropped 2 bases and J dropped 4 bases, with 11 bases sitting between them. Germline V CDR1 and CDR2: MNHEY, SVGAGI. The CDR3 totals 14 residues. DNA of the CDR3: TGTGCCAGCAGTTACGTTAGCGGGGCCTATGGCTACACCTTC. Translated, it gives CASSYVSGAYGYTF.

V usage is TRBV11-2 and J usage is TRBJ2-1; D is undetermined. Per the germline V gene, CDR1 is SGHAT and CDR2 is FQNNGV. This CDR3 has 16 amino acids. With 2 bases removed from V and 4 bases from J, the gap between germline ends came to 15 bases. This CDR3 is CASSLMHQGIYNEQFF. The CDR3 nucleotides are TGTGCCAGCAGCTTAATGCACCAAGGGATATACAATGAGCAGTTCTTC. Full variable domain (remainder filled in from reference TRBV11-2 and TRBJ2-1): EAGVAQSPRYKIIEKRQSVAFWCNPISGHATLYWYQQILGQGPKLLIQFQNNGVVDDSQLPKDRFSAERLKGVDSTLKIQPAKLEDSAVYLCASSLMHQGIYNEQFFGPGTRLTVL.

This clonotype has only a few counts. The gene calls are TRBV7-6 and TRBJ2-7, with TRBD1 identical over 8 bases. Germline CDR1 and CDR2: SGHVS and FNYEAQ. The CDR3 spans 14 residues. Trimming cost V 4 bases and J 4 bases; bases outside gene matches: 6. This CDR3 is CASSSWTGRYEQYF. The CDR3 DNA reads TGTGCCAGCAGCTCCTGGACAGGGCGGTACGAGCAGTACTTC.

The V and J genes are TRBV27 and TRBJ2-2; 7 nucleotides agree with TRBD1. Germline V CDR1 and CDR2: MNHEY, SMNVEV (reference sequence). The CDR3 totals 15 residues. Germline trimming cut 6 bases from V and 5 bases from J; bases unmatched to any gene: 9. The CDR3 DNA is TGTGCCAGCAGCCAAGGGCAGGGGGTAACCGGGGAGCTGTTTTTT. Translating gives CASSQGQGVTGELFF.